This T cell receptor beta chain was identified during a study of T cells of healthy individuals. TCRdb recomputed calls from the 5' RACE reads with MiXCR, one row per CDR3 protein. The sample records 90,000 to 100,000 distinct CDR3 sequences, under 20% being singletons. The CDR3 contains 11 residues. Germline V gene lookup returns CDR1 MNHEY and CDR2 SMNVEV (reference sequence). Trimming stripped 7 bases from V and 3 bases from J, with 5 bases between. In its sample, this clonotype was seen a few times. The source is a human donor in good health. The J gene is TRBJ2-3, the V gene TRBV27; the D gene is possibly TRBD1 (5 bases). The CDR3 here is CASTGTDTQYF. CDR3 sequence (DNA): TGTGCCAGCACAGGGACAGATACGCAGTATTTT.